This T cell receptor beta chain was obtained from a study of a mutant IDH1 vaccine in newly diagnosed glioma. At the level of the study: Onset of vaccination occurred 4-6 weeks following radiotherapy alone, or with temozolomide cycles. Most patients had radiochemotherapy with temozolomide before enrollment; others had one alone.

Specified time point: week 47, end of study. The vaccine gave 300 ug of a 20-mer mutant IDH1 peptide subcutaneously per dose. Assay used: immunoSEQ multiplex PCR; TCRdb lists only in-frame clones, some missing. The profile covers 75,000 to 95,000 clones, with about nine tenths appearing a single time and over 0.7% taken by the ten largest. Study-wide points: Induction of immune responses by the vaccine occurred in roughly 93% of patients.

For this clone: Its antigen is not known.

This CDR3 region has 16 residues. The germline gives CDR1 SGHDT, CDR2 YYEEEE. V lost 4 bases and J lost 7; bases outside the gene matches: 15. The rearrangement uses TRBV5-6 and TRBJ1-2; 8 positions agree with TRBD1. The receptor's source is a woman aged 50 to 60 with glioma. The material sequenced was PBMCs, taken from a glioma patient whose treatment included an IDH1 peptide vaccine. Written as DNA, the CDR3 is TGTGCCAGCAGCCAAAACAGGGGGAGGGACCTTGGTGGCTACACCTTC. Encoded protein: CASSQNRGRDLGGYTF.